A selection of T cell receptor beta chains follows, all from one sample in a study of shared clonotypes between healthy human individuals. The data were produced by immunoSEQ multiplex PCR, yet TCRdb's version contains in-frame clones alone and is incomplete. Of fewer than 600,000 clones listed, roughly four fifths were seen once; the top ten hold around 12%. The sequenced sample consisted of PBMCs. The source is a woman in her forties in good health. Some clones in this sample may be carry-over from other donors' samples. Each CDR3 is given with its conserved first and last residue. Fields, in order: D gene, J gene, V gene, clone size, CDR3 DNA, CDR3 protein. D genes are given only for firm matches. The size entry is marked missing in some rows and otherwise reads once, few, many or a size class.

TRBD2 | TRBJ2-1 | TRBV4-3 | NA | TGCGCCAGCAGCCAAGATCGGGCGCGGGAGATTGAATATGAGCAGTTCTTC | CASSQDRAREIEYEQFF
NA | TRBJ1-4 | TRBV15 | NA | TGTGCCACCGGCATGGGAGGGGGGGAAGTGTTTTTT | CATGMGGGEVFF
TRBD1 | TRBJ1-2 | TRBV12-5 | NA | TGTGCTAGTGGTTTGGCACCCCAACAGGGGGCCGGTGGCTACACCTTC | CASGLAPQQGAGGYTF
NA | TRBJ2-7 | TRBV4-1 | NA | TGCGCCAGCAGCCACGAACGTTTCGAGCAGTACTTC | CASSHERFEQYF
NA | TRBJ2-4 | TRBV27 | many | TGTGCCAGCAGGTCTATCCTAGCCAAAAACATTCAGTACTTC | CASRSILAKNIQYF
NA | TRBJ2-3 | TRBV7-9 | once | TGTGCCAGCAGCTTAGAGGGGTTTTGGGCAGATACGCAGTATTTT | CASSLEGFWADTQYF
NA | TRBJ2-1 | TRBV15 | NA | TGTGCCACCAGCAGGCAAACCTTAGCGATTGAGCAGTTCTTC | CATSRQTLAIEQFF
TRBD2 | TRBJ2-3 | TRBV7-2 | NA | TGTGCCAGCAGGGCGGGACTAACCACAGATACGCAGTATTTT | CASRAGLTTDTQYF
TRBD2 | TRBJ2-5 | TRBV11-2 | NA | TGTGCCAGCAGAGTTACTCTAGCGGGAGGCGGAGAGACCCAGTACTTC | CASRVTLAGGGETQYF
TRBD1 | TRBJ1-2 | TRBV2 | NA | TGTGCCAGCAGTGTTGGGACAGGGGGCATGTGGGGCTACACCTTC | CASSVGTGGMWGYTF
NA | TRBJ1-2 | TRBV5-1 | NA | TGCGCCAGCAGCTCCCGTGGAGCGGCTAACTATGGCTACACCTTC | CASSSRGAANYGYTF
TRBD2 | TRBJ2-3 | TRBV7-2 | NA | TGTGCCAGCAGGCAAATTAGCGGGAGTTCCGATACGCAGTATTTT | CASRQISGSSDTQYF
NA | TRBJ1-2 | TRBV7-8 | once | TGTGCCAGCAGCTTAGCTAGGACAGAAGATGGCTACACCTTC | CASSLARTEDGYTF
TRBD1 | TRBJ2-2 | TRBV10-1 | NA | TGCGCCAGCACCGGGACAGCGAACACCGGGGAGCTGTTTTTT | CASTGTANTGELFF
TRBD1 | TRBJ1-2 | TRBV5-1 | NA | TGCGCCAGCAGCCTGGACAGGGCCAGCGATGGCTACACCTTC | CASSLDRASDGYTF
NA | TRBJ1-1 | TRBV27 | NA | TGTGCCAGCAGTTTTTTCAGAAACACTGAAGCTTTCTTT | CASSFFRNTEAFF
NA | TRBJ2-2 | TRBV5-1 | NA | TGCGCCAGCAGCTTGGTCTTCGGGACACCTGAACGTAACACCGGGGAGCTGTTTTTT | CASSLVFGTPERNTGELFF
NA | TRBJ2-3 | TRBV9 | NA | TGTGCCAGCAGCCTGCAGGGACGGTGGCCGAGCGATACGCAGTATTTT | CASSLQGRWPSDTQYF
NA | TRBJ1-1 | TRBV18 | few | TGTGCCAGCTCACCTTTCGAAAGAAGGACTGAAGCTTTCTTT | CASSPFERRTEAFF
NA | TRBJ1-1 | TRBV19 | NA | TGTGCCAGTAGTATTGGACTGTTGAACACTGAAGCTTTCTTT | CASSIGLLNTEAFF
NA | TRBJ1-2 | TRBV5-1 | NA | TGCGCCAGCAGCTTGGAAGGGATTCTCTATGGCTACACCTTC | CASSLEGILYGYTF
NA | TRBJ2-7 | TRBV18 | NA | TGTGCCAGCTCACCACGGCGTGTTCAGAACTACGAGCAGTACTTC | CASSPRRVQNYEQYF
TRBD2 | TRBJ2-2 | TRBV11-2 | NA | TGTGCCAGCGGACGAACTAGCGGGGGGAACACCGGGGAGCTGTTTTTT | CASGRTSGGNTGELFF
NA | TRBJ1-5 | TRBV27 | NA | TGTGCCAGCAGTTTAAACCAGGGTAGCAATCAGCCCCAGCATTTT | CASSLNQGSNQPQHF
NA | TRBJ2-2 | TRBV2 | few | TGTGCCAGCACTCGGACCAGCGGGGAGCTGTTTTTT | CASTRTSGELFF